One sample yielded the 24 T cell receptor beta chains listed below, sequenced in a study of T cells in narcolepsy. Assay: immunoSEQ multiplex PCR; the TCRdb copy retains only in-frame clones and omits some. The repertoire holds 25,000 to 40,000 clones, with roughly 90% as singletons. Input material: CD45RA- memory CD4+ T cells from PBMCs. The origin of the receptors is a human donor with narcolepsy.

This chain joins TRBV18 and TRBJ2-5, with D tentatively TRBD2 (5 bases). The CDR3 length is 14 residues. CDR1 and CDR2 (germline): KGHSH, LQKENI. The ends were cut back, 0 bases at V and 3 bases at J, with 8 bases in the middle. Written as DNA, the CDR3 is TGTGCCAGCTCACCACCGTTCGGGAAAGAGACCCAGTACTTC. It is translated as CASSPPFGKETQYF.

V and J are TRBV7-3 and TRBJ2-2; tentatively, D is TRBD1 (5 bases). Between the trimmed V and J ends, which lost 5 bases and 0 bases, there was a span of 10 bases. This CDR3 contains 15 residues. CDR1 and CDR2 from the germline V gene are SGHTA and FQGTGA. The CDR3 is CASSQGGANTGELFF. CDR3 nucleotide sequence: TGTGCCAGCAGCCAGGGTGGGGCGAACACCGGGGAGCTGTTTTTT.

V is TRBV6-6 and J is TRBJ2-1; 9 bases agree with TRBD1. CDR1 is MNHNY, CDR2 SVGAGI, per germline (reference sequence). J gave up 0 bases and V 7 bases, and 4 bases lay outside the gene matches. The CDR3 is 15 residues long. CDR3 sequence reads: CASTKGQGSYNEQFF. The CDR3, as DNA: TGTGCCAGCACTAAGGGACAGGGCTCCTACAATGAGCAGTTCTTC.

This sequence joins TRBV5-1 and TRBJ2-1; TRBD2 might be the D (7 bases). This CDR3 has 18 residues. Trimming left V 1 base short and J 7 bases short, with 24 bases between. Per germline, CDR1 SGHRS and CDR2 YFSETQ. The CDR3: CASSLQGGGRGGTNEQFF. CDR3 DNA sequence: TGCGCCAGCAGCTTGCAGGGAGGGGGGCGAGGAGGGACTAATGAGCAGTTCTTC. Based on the CDR3 plus reference TRBV5-1 and TRBJ2-1, the full variable domain is KAGVTQTPRYLIKTRGQQVTLSCSPISGHRSVSWYQQTPGQGLQFLFEYFSETQRNKGNFPGRFSGRQFSNSRSEMNVSTLELGDSALYLCASSLQGGGRGGTNEQFFGPGTRLTVL.

The rearrangement uses TRBV28 and TRBJ2-2; 7 bases are a match to TRBD1. V was clipped by 5 bases and J by 0 bases; unmatched bases: 9. Germline CDR1 reads MDHEN; CDR2 reads SYDVKM. CDR3 size: 17 residues. The CDR3 DNA sequence: TGTGCCAGCAGTCCGAGGATCGGGACAGCGAACACCGGGGAGCTGTTTTTT. This codes for CASSPRIGTANTGELFF.

The chain joins TRBV6-6 to TRBJ1-5; tentatively, D is TRBD1 (6 bases). V lost 8 bases and J lost 7, with 18 bases in between. The CDR3 has 14 amino acids. CDR1 and CDR2 from the germline V gene are MNHNY and SVGAGI (reference sequence). CDR3 residues: CASSTGGRGQPQHF. CDR3 DNA sequence: TGTGCCAGCTCGACGGGGGGGCGCGGCCAGCCCCAGCATTTT.

V usage is TRBV7-2 and J usage is TRBJ2-5, with D possibly TRBD1 on 6 matching bases. Germline CDR1 and CDR2: SGHTA and FQGNSA. The CDR3 contains 13 residues. V was trimmed by 5 bases and J by 1 base, leaving 8 bases between them. CDR3 residues: CASSRQVQETQYF. DNA for the CDR3: TGTGCCAGCAGCCGACAGGTCCAAGAGACCCAGTACTTC.

The chain combines TRBV11-1 with TRBJ2-7; 13 bases match TRBD2. The end of the DNA fits TRBJ2-5 better, so the J call may be wrong. The CDR3 runs to 15 residues. Germline CDR1 SGHAT, CDR2 FQDESV (reference sequence). The CDR3 reads CASSLGTSGVETQYF. The CDR3 region has the DNA TGTGCCAGCAGCCTGGGGACTAGCGGGGTAGAGACCCAGTACTTC.

V and J are TRBV30 and TRBJ2-3; D unresolved. Germline V lookup: CDR1 GTSNPN, CDR2 SVGIG (reference sequence). Trimming removed 3 bases from V and 5 bases from J, with 9 bases in between. The CDR3 covers 12 residues. DNA for the CDR3: TGTGCCTGGAGCCCGGCAGGAGATACGCAGTATTTT. Translated: CAWSPAGDTQYF.

The chain couples TRBV11-2 to TRBJ1-1; tentative D call: TRBD1 (6 bases). The germline gives CDR1 SGHAT, CDR2 FQNNGV. The length of the CDR3 is 15 residues. With 6 bases removed from V and 0 bases from J, the gap between germline ends came to 14 bases. CDR3 sequence reads: CASSTHRDLNTEAFF. The DNA for the CDR3 is TGTGCCAGCAGTACACACAGGGACCTGAACACTGAAGCTTTCTTT.

The chain carries TRBV5-1 and TRBJ2-3; TRBD2 might be the D (6 bases). Germline CDR1 reads SGHRS; CDR2 reads YFSETQ. V lost 0 bases, J lost 3 bases, and 8 bases lay in between. The CDR3 is 14 amino acids. The CDR3 DNA is TGCGCCAGCAGCTTGGGGCGGGGAACAGATACGCAGTATTTT. It is translated as CASSLGRGTDTQYF.

This clone appeared a single time. J is TRBJ2-1 and V is TRBV30; D not certain. The germline gives CDR1 GTSNPN, CDR2 SVGIG (reference sequence). This CDR3 has 13 residues. Trimming removed 3 bases at V and 8 bases at J, with 14 bases between. The DNA for the CDR3 is TGTGCCTGGAGAGCAGGAGATTTCCATGAGCAGTTCTTC. Amino acids: CAWRAGDFHEQFF.

V is TRBV6-4 and J is TRBJ2-1; 9 bases are shared with TRBD2. The CDR3 consists of 16 residues. Germline assignment: CDR1 MRHNA and CDR2 SNTAGT. The V and J ends lost 5 bases and 1 base, in that order; junction bases with no gene match: 6. The CDR3 region is CASSHFSGSSYNEQFF. The CDR3 DNA reads TGTGCCAGCAGTCACTTTAGCGGGAGTTCCTACAATGAGCAGTTCTTC.

A single count supports this clone. V gene TRBV9 combines with J gene TRBJ1-1; D possibly corresponds to TRBD1 (6 bases). The CDR3 has 16 amino acids. Germline V gene data show CDR1 as SGDLS and CDR2 as YYNGEE. V was clipped by 0 bases and J by 0 bases, with 12 bases between them. Here the CDR3 reads CASSVEGGSLNTEAFF. The CDR3 DNA sequence: TGTGCCAGCAGCGTAGAGGGGGGCTCCCTGAACACTGAAGCTTTCTTT.

V is TRBV30 and J is TRBJ1-2; possibly TRBD1 for D (5 bases). CDR1 GTSNPN and CDR2 SVGIG come from the germline V gene (reference sequence). The CDR3 has 12 residues. V was trimmed by 4 bases and J by 4 bases, leaving 10 bases between them. CDR3 region: CAWNGGSYGYTF. In DNA form, the CDR3 reads TGTGCCTGGAACGGGGGGTCCTATGGCTACACCTTC.

The chain uses TRBV29-1 and TRBJ2-7, with 10 bases matching TRBD2. This CDR3 region has 14 residues. V was pared by 3 bases and J by 3 bases, with 5 bases of the junction left unmatched. CDR1 SQVTM and CDR2 ANQGSEA come from the germline V gene. This chain's CDR3 is CSVDSSSGSYEQYF. The DNA for the CDR3 is TGCAGCGTTGATTCGTCTAGCGGGAGCTACGAGCAGTACTTC.

The chain employs TRBV27 and TRBJ1-5, with 9 bases that match TRBD1. Per the germline V gene, CDR1 is MNHEY and CDR2 is SMNVEV (reference sequence). The CDR3 contains 16 residues. Trimming at V came to 6 bases and at J to 0 bases, leaving 6 bases not matched to a gene. This CDR3 reads CASREGQGYSNQPQHF. The CDR3 region has the DNA TGTGCCAGCAGGGAGGGACAGGGATATAGCAATCAGCCCCAGCATTTT.

V usage is TRBV7-2 and J usage is TRBJ2-3; TRBD2 is a possible D gene (6 bases). This CDR3 has 13 residues. The V gene lost 5 bases and the J gene lost 5 bases, with 11 bases spanning the gap. Germline CDR1 and CDR2: SGHTA and FQGNSA. CDR3 loop: CASSLSGLDTQYF. CDR3 DNA sequence: TGTGCCAGCAGCCTCAGCGGGTTAGATACGCAGTATTTT.

The chain has TRBV6-1 and TRBJ1-1; D is unclear. The CDR3 totals 12 residues. The V gene lost 5 bases and the J gene lost 4 bases, with 8 bases spanning the gap. The germline gives CDR1 MNHNS, CDR2 SASEGT. The CDR3 is CASSQVGTEAFF. CDR3 nucleotide sequence: TGTGCCAGCAGTCAAGTTGGCACTGAAGCTTTCTTT.

The chain links TRBV23-1 to TRBJ1-4, with D possibly being TRBD1 (5 bases). TRBV23-1 is designated an ORF whose function remains uncertain. The CDR3 extends over 16 amino acids. Trimming pared 4 bases from V and 8 bases from J, leaving 20 bases between. CDR3 DNA sequence: TGCGCCAGCAGTCCAGAAACGGACACCCTACGGGAAAAACTGTTTTTT. This sequence encodes CASSPETDTLREKLFF.

This clone showed up just once. The sample contains more than one DNA sequence encoding this CDR3. The V call is TRBV5-4, the J call TRBJ2-7, with 7 positions matching TRBD1. V dropped 4 bases and J dropped 4; count of bases not matched to a gene: 5. In germline, CDR1 is SGHNT, CDR2 YYREEE (reference sequence). The CDR3 has 13 residues. In DNA form, the CDR3 reads TGTGCCAGCAGCGCCGGGACAGAGTACGAGCAGTACTTC. Encoded protein: CASSAGTEYEQYF.

This clone was seen a few times. This chain connects TRBV19 to TRBJ1-4; 10 bases agree with TRBD1. V lost 3 bases, J lost 5 bases, and 3 bases stayed unmatched. The CDR3 runs 15 residues. Germline V CDR1 and CDR2: LNHDA, SQIVND (reference sequence). In DNA, the CDR3 is TGTGCCAGTAGTATGGCGGGACAGGGGAATGAAAAACTGTTTTTT. It translates to CASSMAGQGNEKLFF.

The rearrangement links TRBV10-3 to TRBJ2-3, with 11 bases fitting TRBD1. V trimming: 6 bases; J trimming: 5 bases; junction bases outside the gene matches: 4. CDR1 and CDR2 from the germline V gene are ENHRY and SYGVKD. There are 14 residues in the CDR3. CDR3 sequence (DNA): TGTGCCATCAGCCGGGACAGGGGGAAAGATACGCAGTATTTT. This codes for CAISRDRGKDTQYF.

This chain links TRBV6-1 with TRBJ1-1; 8 bases match TRBD1. Per germline, CDR1 MNHNS and CDR2 SASEGT. This CDR3 comprises 13 residues. J gave up 9 bases and V 4 bases, and 7 bases lay outside the gene matches. The CDR3 spells CASSGSGQAQAFF. The CDR3 DNA reads as TGTGCCAGCAGTGGCTCGGGACAGGCACAAGCTTTCTTT.